This T cell receptor beta chain appears in the sequencing data of a study of blood T cell repertoires in COVID-19. Background on the study: The United States, Italy and Spain were the sources of the acute and convalescent COVID-19 samples.

In the original analysis: By means of reference gene primer amplification, nucleated cell counts were estimated. TCRdb's table, derived via immunoSEQ multiplex PCR, lists solely in-frame clones and lacks some. That table gives V, J and clone size, and the DNA gave D and trimming. The table shows 60,000 to 70,000 clones, with approximately 85% occurring only once. V was cut by 4 bases and J by 2 bases, with 12 bases left in between. Germline loops: CDR1 SGHRS, CDR2 YFSETQ. This CDR3 has 14 residues. The sample was peripheral blood. This clonotype originated in an elderly man with acute or convalescent COVID-19. This chain connects TRBV5-1 to TRBJ1-1; weak D call: TRBD1 (6 bases). CDR3 in amino acids: CASSQYRDNTEAFF. Here the CDR3 DNA reads TGCGCCAGCAGCCAATACAGGGATAACACTGAAGCTTTCTTT.